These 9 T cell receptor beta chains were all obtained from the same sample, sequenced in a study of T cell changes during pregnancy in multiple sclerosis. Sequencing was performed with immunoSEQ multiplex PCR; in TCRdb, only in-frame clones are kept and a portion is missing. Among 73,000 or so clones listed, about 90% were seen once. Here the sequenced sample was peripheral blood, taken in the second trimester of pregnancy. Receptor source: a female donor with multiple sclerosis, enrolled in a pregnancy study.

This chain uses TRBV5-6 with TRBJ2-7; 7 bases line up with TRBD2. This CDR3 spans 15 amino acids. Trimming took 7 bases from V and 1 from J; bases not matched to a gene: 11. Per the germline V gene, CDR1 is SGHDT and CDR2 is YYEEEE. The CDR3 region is CASSRRGVRSYEQYF. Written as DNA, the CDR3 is TGTGCCAGCTCCAGACGGGGGGTAAGGTCCTACGAGCAGTACTTC.

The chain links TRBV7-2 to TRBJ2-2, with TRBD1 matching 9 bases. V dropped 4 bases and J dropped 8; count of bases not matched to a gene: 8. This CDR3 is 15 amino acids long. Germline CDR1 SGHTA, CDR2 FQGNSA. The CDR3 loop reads CASSSKQGAGGELFF. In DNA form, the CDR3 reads TGTGCCAGCAGCTCCAAACAGGGGGCAGGGGGGGAGCTGTTTTTT. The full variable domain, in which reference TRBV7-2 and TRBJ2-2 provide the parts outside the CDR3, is GAGVSQSPSNKVTEKGKDVELRCDPISGHTALYWYRQSLGQGLEFLIYFQGNSAPDKSGLPSDRFSAERTGGSVSTLTIQRTQQEDSAVYLCASSSKQGAGGELFFGEGSRLTVL.

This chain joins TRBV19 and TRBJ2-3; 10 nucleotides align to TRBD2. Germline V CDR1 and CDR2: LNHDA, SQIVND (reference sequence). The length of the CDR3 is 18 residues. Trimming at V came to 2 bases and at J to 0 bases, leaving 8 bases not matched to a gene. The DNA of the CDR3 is TGTGCCAGTAGTATAAGTAGCCTAGCGGGGGTGAGCACAGATACGCAGTATTTT. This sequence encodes CASSISSLAGVSTDTQYF. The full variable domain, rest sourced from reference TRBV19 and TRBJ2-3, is DGGITQSPKYLFRKEGQNVTLSCEQNLNHDAMYWYRQDPGQGLRLIYYSQIVNDFQKGDIAEGYSVSREKKESFPLTVTSAQKNPTAFYLCASSISSLAGVSTDTQYFGPGTRLTVL.

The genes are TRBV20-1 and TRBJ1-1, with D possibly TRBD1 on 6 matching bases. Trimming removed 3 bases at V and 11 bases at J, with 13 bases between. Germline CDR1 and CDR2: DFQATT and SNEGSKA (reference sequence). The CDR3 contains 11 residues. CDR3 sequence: CSARTDSSAFF. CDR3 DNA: TGCAGTGCTAGGACGGACAGTTCTGCTTTCTTT.

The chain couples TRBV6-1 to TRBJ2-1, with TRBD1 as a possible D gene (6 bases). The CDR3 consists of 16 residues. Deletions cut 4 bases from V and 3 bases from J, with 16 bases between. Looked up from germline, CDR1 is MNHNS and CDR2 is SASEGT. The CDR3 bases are TGTGCCAGCAGTGTTCATCCACAGGGAAACTACAATGAGCAGTTCTTC. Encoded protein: CASSVHPQGNYNEQFF.

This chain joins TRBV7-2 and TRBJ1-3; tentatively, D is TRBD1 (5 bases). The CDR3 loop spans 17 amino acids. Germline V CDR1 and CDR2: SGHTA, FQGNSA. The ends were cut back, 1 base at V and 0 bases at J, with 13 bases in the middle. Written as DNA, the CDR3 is TGTGCCAGCAGCTTAGTTCTGGGGCTGAGCTCTGGAAACACCATATATTTT. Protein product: CASSLVLGLSSGNTIYF.

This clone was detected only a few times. In nucleotides, the CDR3 is TGTGCCAGCAGCTTGGGGACAGCTAATTCACCCCTCCACTTT. Its translation is CASSLGTANSPLHF. This chain links TRBV7-9 with TRBJ1-6, with 7 bases lining up with TRBD1. V gave up 3 bases and J gave up 6 bases; unmatched junction bases: 2. CDR1 and CDR2 (germline): SEHNR, FQNEAQ (reference sequence). This CDR3 contains 14 residues.

CDR3 amino acids: CASSREGGGTQYF. The CDR3 DNA is TGTGCCAGCAGCCGGGAAGGTGGCGGGACCCAGTACTTC. The chain has TRBV7-2 and TRBJ2-5; TRBD2 might be the D (5 bases). Between the trimmed V and J ends, which lost 5 bases and 7 bases, there was a span of 14 bases. CDR1 is SGHTA and CDR2 is FQGNSA in the germline V gene. The CDR3 runs to 13 residues.

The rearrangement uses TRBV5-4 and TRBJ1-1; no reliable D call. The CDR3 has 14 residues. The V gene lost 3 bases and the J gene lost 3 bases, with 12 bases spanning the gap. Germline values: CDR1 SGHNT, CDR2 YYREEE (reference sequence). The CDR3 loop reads CASSYRTGDTEAFF. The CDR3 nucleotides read TGTGCCAGCAGCTATAGGACTGGTGACACTGAAGCTTTCTTT.